This is a list of T cell receptor beta chains from one sample in a study of shared clonotypes between healthy human individuals. The data were produced by immunoSEQ multiplex PCR, yet TCRdb's version contains in-frame clones alone and is incomplete. This sample has over a million clones, with 95% to 97% found just once. Sequenced input: naive CD4+ T cells sorted from blood. Every receptor here comes from a man aged 25 to 45 in good health. The CDR3 runs from the conserved cysteine through the conserved F or W. The D gene is left open where the match is weak. The size field is filled for only some rows; it gives once, few, many or a size class.

J,V,D,size,DNA,CDR3
TRBJ1-1,TRBV9,-,-,TGTGCCAGCAGCGTAGCTGGCGGGTTAGGGACTGAAGCTTTCTTT,CASSVAGGLGTEAFF
TRBJ2-3,TRBV5-5,TRBD2,-,TGTGCCAGCAGCTTGGCCAATCTAGCGGCCGGCACAGATACGCAGTATTTT,CASSLANLAAGTDTQYF
TRBJ1-1,TRBV29-1,TRBD1,-,TGCAGCGCCACGGGACAGGGCAACACTGAAGCTTTCTTT,CSATGQGNTEAFF
TRBJ2-3,TRBV5-1,TRBD2,-,TGCGCCAGCGCGACTAGCGGGAGGTATGGAGATACGCAGTATTTT,CASATSGRYGDTQYF
TRBJ2-7,TRBV4-2,-,-,TGTGCCAGCAGCCAAGAGAGGGGCTCCTACGAGCAGTACTTC,CASSQERGSYEQYF
TRBJ2-5,TRBV5-1,TRBD1,few,TGCGCCAGCAGCTTGGTTGGGCAGGGGGCTCGGGGAGAGACCCAGTACTTC,CASSLVGQGARGETQYF
TRBJ1-5,TRBV28,TRBD1,-,TGTGCCAGCAGTTCGGGACGACAGGGAAACAATCAGCCCCAGCATTTT,CASSSGRQGNNQPQHF
TRBJ2-7,TRBV6-1,-,-,TGTGCCAGCGAGAGTTCCAGCTCCTACGAGCAGTACTTC,CASESSSSYEQYF
TRBJ2-1,TRBV11-3,TRBD2,once,TGTGCCAGCAGCTCCTCCCGAGCGGGGCCCTCCTACAATGAGCAGTTCTTC,CASSSSRAGPSYNEQFF
TRBJ2-3,TRBV5-1,TRBD2,-,TGCGCCAGCGCCCCAAGCGGGAGGGGAACAGATACGCAGTATTTT,CASAPSGRGTDTQYF
TRBJ1-2,TRBV18,-,-,TGTGCCAGCTCACCAGGGGCAGGGCCGGTCTATGGCTACACCTTC,CASSPGAGPVYGYTF
TRBJ1-3,TRBV7-9,-,once,TGTGCCAGCAGCTCCGGGACAACCGCTGGAAACACCATATATTTT,CASSSGTTAGNTIYF
TRBJ2-2,TRBV6-1,-,-,TGTGCCAACCTGGTAGGCCCCGGGGAGCTGTTTTTT,CANLVGPGELFF
TRBJ1-2,TRBV10-3,-,-,TGTGCCATCAGTGACCTTAGGGCGGGAGGCTATGGCTACACCTTC,CAISDLRAGGYGYTF
TRBJ2-7,TRBV7-8,-,-,TGTGCCAGCAGCCCCACGGGGGTTCCGTACGAGCAGTACTTC,CASSPTGVPYEQYF
TRBJ2-3,TRBV2,-,-,TGTGCCAGCAGTGAATCCCCGGGAGATACGCAGTATTTT,CASSESPGDTQYF
TRBJ2-4,TRBV4-3,-,-,TGCGCCAGCCCCCCTGGCGCGCCGTGTGTGTCCAAAAACATTCAGTACTTC,CASPPGAPCVSKNIQYF
TRBJ1-1,TRBV6-5,-,-,TGTGCCAGCAGTCCTTTGACAAGGGTCACGCTTGAAGCTTTCTTT,CASSPLTRVTLEAFF
TRBJ1-2,TRBV14,TRBD1,once,TGTGCCAGCAGCCAAGAGGACAGGCGTTACTATGGCTACACCTTC,CASSQEDRRYYGYTF
TRBJ2-1,TRBV2,-,-,TGTGCCAGCACAGGGAATGATGAGCAGTTCTTC,CASTGNDEQFF
TRBJ2-7,TRBV28,TRBD2,-,TGTGCCAGCAGTTCCCCGCGGGGGGCTACCTACGAGCAGTACTTC,CASSSPRGATYEQYF
TRBJ2-1,TRBV29-1,-,-,TGCAGCTATTTGGGCCTAACATACAATGAGCAGTTCTTC,CSYLGLTYNEQFF
TRBJ2-7,TRBV7-9,TRBD2,-,TGTGCCAGCAGCTCGAAGGGACTAGCGGGAGCGGCCGAGCAGTACTTC,CASSSKGLAGAAEQYF
TRBJ2-7,TRBV11-2,-,-,TGTGCCAGCAGCTTAGTATCCTACGAGCAGTACTTC,CASSLVSYEQYF
TRBJ1-4,TRBV5-6,-,once,TGTGCCAGCAGCTTGGGAGGGGAAAAACTGTTTTTT,CASSLGGEKLFF
TRBJ1-4,TRBV2,TRBD1,-,TGTGCCAGCAGTTGGGACAGTCCATCGGTCATGGCAACTAATGAAAAACTGTTTTTT,CASSWDSPSVMATNEKLFF
TRBJ2-7,TRBV5-1,TRBD2,-,TGCGCCAGCACACCTTCACTAGCGGGAGCTAGGGAGCAGTACTTC,CASTPSLAGAREQYF
TRBJ1-1,TRBV5-4,-,-,TGTGCCAGCAAACAGGGTGCGAACACTGAAGCTTTCTTT,CASKQGANTEAFF
TRBJ2-5,TRBV27,-,-,TGTGCCAGCAGTATATGGGGCGGGACCCAGTACTTC,CASSIWGGTQYF
TRBJ2-5,TRBV5-4,-,-,TGTGCCAGCAGCTTGGGCGCTGGATTTGGGGAGACCCAGTACTTC,CASSLGAGFGETQYF
TRBJ1-2,TRBV6-1,-,-,TGTGCCAGCAGTGAACTAATGGGAATTCTATATGGCTACACCTTC,CASSELMGILYGYTF
TRBJ2-1,TRBV6-4,TRBD2,-,TGTGCCAGCAGTGACTCAGCGGGGGATGAGCAGTTCTTC,CASSDSAGDEQFF
TRBJ2-7,TRBV2,-,-,TGTGCCAGCAGGGATACCGGGAACCTCTACGAGCAGTACTTC,CASRDTGNLYEQYF
TRBJ1-3,TRBV25-1,-,-,TGTGCCAGCAGTGCTCAGGGCGGAGACCCGAGCTCTGGAAACACCATATATTTT,CASSAQGGDPSSGNTIYF
TRBJ2-1,TRBV30,-,-,TGTGCCTGGAGGGGTTCGGGACAACCCTCTCAGTTCTTC,CAWRGSGQPSQFF
TRBJ2-5,TRBV6-5,-,-,TGTGCCAGCAGCCACGGGATTTTCGGGACCCAGTACTTC,CASSHGIFGTQYF
TRBJ2-1,TRBV5-1,-,-,TGCGCCAGCAGCTTAACAGACGAAGCATCCTACAATGAGCAGTTCTTC,CASSLTDEASYNEQFF
TRBJ2-2,TRBV5-1,-,-,TGCGCCAGCAGGGTCAGGGACACCGGGGAGCTGTTTTTT,CASRVRDTGELFF
TRBJ2-5,TRBV7-9,-,-,TGTGCCAGCAGCTTAATATGGGAAGAGACCCAGTACTTC,CASSLIWEETQYF
TRBJ2-5,TRBV29-1,TRBD1,-,TGCAGCGTTGCAGAGGGGGCGGGCGAGACCCAGTACTTC,CSVAEGAGETQYF